Below, 26 T cell receptor beta chains from the same sample are listed, as sequenced in a study of early T cells in non-severe SARS-CoV-2 infection. MiXCR, run by TCRdb on the 5' RACE reads, gives a single entry per CDR3 protein. The sample shows 99,000 or so distinct CDR3 sequences, roughly 17% of them seen only once. The sequenced sample consisted of whole blood. These TCRs come from an adult who was a healthcare worker with PCR-confirmed SARS-CoV-2 infection or an uninfected control (not recorded which).

The CDR3 here is CASSEWRVKRNTEAFF. The DNA for the CDR3 is TGCGCCAGCAGTGAGTGGAGGGTAAAGAGGAACACTGAAGCTTTCTTT. This chain joins TRBV10-2 and TRBJ1-1; D call uncertain. The CDR3 spans 16 residues. Per the germline V gene, CDR1 is WSHSY and CDR2 is SAAADI. V gave up 1 base and J gave up 1 base, with 13 bases separating them.

V is TRBV5-6 and J is TRBJ1-1, with a weak D call TRBD1 (5 bases). The germline gives CDR1 SGHDT, CDR2 YYEEEE. The germline V and J ends were trimmed by 2 bases and 5 bases, with 16 bases remaining between them. The CDR3 runs to 15 residues. The CDR3 region is CASSFALRVLTEAFF. The DNA for the CDR3 is TGTGCCAGCAGCTTCGCCCTCAGGGTCTTAACTGAAGCTTTCTTT.

The chain is built from TRBV29-1 and TRBJ2-5; 8 positions agree with TRBD1. Looked up from germline, CDR1 is SQVTM and CDR2 is ANQGSEA. The CDR3 sequence is 13 residues long. J lost 5 bases, V lost 4 bases, and 6 bases had no gene match. The CDR3: CSVAGTGGETQYF. Written as DNA, the CDR3 is TGCAGCGTTGCAGGAACAGGGGGGGAGACCCAGTACTTC. The full variable domain, with the rest looked up from reference TRBV29-1 and TRBJ2-5, is SAVISQKPSRDICQRGTSLTIQCQVDSQVTMMFWYRQQPGQSLTLIATANQGSEATYESGFVIDKFPISRPNLTFSTLTVSNMSPEDSSIYLCSVAGTGGETQYFGPGTRLLVL.

This chain joins TRBV18 and TRBJ2-2; D perhaps matches TRBD1 (5 bases). Germline values: CDR1 KGHSH, CDR2 LQKENI. Trimming took 6 bases from V and 1 from J, leaving 12 bases between them. This CDR3 region has 15 residues. The CDR3 DNA reads as TGTGCCAGCTCCTTTGATACAGGGAACACCGGGGAGCTGTTTTTT. This gives the protein CASSFDTGNTGELFF.

The chain links TRBV10-3 to TRBJ2-1; TRBD2 might be the D (6 bases). Germline CDR1 ENHRY, CDR2 SYGVKD. This CDR3 is 14 amino acids long. Trimming took off 5 bases at V and 6 bases at J, with 14 bases between the two ends. The CDR3: CAISRNEGGNEQFF. The CDR3 bases are TGTGCCATCAGTCGGAATGAGGGAGGCAATGAGCAGTTCTTC.

The chain has TRBV6-2 or TRBV6-3 and TRBJ1-1; 8 bases align to TRBD1. This CDR3 is built from 15 residues. Germline V CDR1 and CDR2: MNHEY, SVGEGT. J lost 1 base, V lost 5 bases, and 6 bases had no gene match. CDR3: CASSLQTGGNTEAFF. The CDR3 nucleotides are TGTGCCAGCAGTCTTCAAACAGGGGGGAACACTGAAGCTTTCTTT.

V gene TRBV12-3 or TRBV12-4 combines with J gene TRBJ2-7; D gene unclear. The CDR3 is made up of 12 amino acids. V lost 4 bases and J 0 bases, leaving 4 bases between the germline ends. In nucleotides, the CDR3 is TGTGCCAGCAGTTCCAGCTCCTACGAGCAGTACTTC. Its protein is CASSSSSYEQYF.

This clonotype showed up just a few times. This chain uses TRBV4-2 with TRBJ1-1; 7 bases agree with TRBD1. Germline CDR1 reads LGHNA; CDR2 reads YNFKEQ. There are 13 residues in the CDR3. With 3 bases clipped from V and 4 bases from J, the junction kept 2 bases outside the gene matches. The CDR3 coding sequence is TGTGCCAGCAGCCATACAGGGGCCACTGAAGCTTTCTTT. It specifies CASSHTGATEAFF.

V usage is TRBV9 and J usage is TRBJ1-1; D remains ambiguous. Germline CDR1 reads SGDLS; CDR2 reads YYNGEE. The CDR3 runs 15 residues. Trimming stripped 3 bases from V and 5 bases from J, with 17 bases between. The CDR3 loop is CASSETSVPGTEAFF. In nucleotides, the CDR3 is TGTGCCAGCAGCGAGACCTCGGTCCCGGGAACTGAAGCTTTCTTT.

This clonotype was counted at least ten times. The J gene is TRBJ2-1, the V gene TRBV6-4; the match to TRBD2 covers 10 bases. The CDR3 has 14 residues. The germline CDR1 and CDR2 sequences are MRHNA and SNTAGT. V shed 4 bases and J 8 bases; nucleotides not matched to a gene: 5. CDR3 DNA: TGTGCCAGCAGTGCTGCTAGCGGGAGTGATGAGCAGTTCTTC. Its translation: CASSAASGSDEQFF.

This clonotype occurred a few times. This sequence joins TRBV5-4 and TRBJ2-7; 13 nucleotides align to TRBD2. Germline CDR1 SGHNT, CDR2 YYREEE (reference sequence). The CDR3 has 15 residues. With V trimmed by 5 bases and J by 6 bases, 8 bases remained unmatched. The CDR3 protein is CASRVGLAGVGEQYF. The CDR3 nucleotides are TGTGCCAGCAGAGTCGGACTAGCGGGAGTCGGCGAGCAGTACTTC.

This clonotype was counted between two and nine times. The chain uses TRBV6-1 and TRBJ1-1; the D is unclear. The V end was cut by 3 bases, the J end by 2 bases, with 7 bases between. The CDR3 covers 13 residues. Per the germline V gene, CDR1 is MNHNS and CDR2 is SASEGT. This CDR3 is CASSDLPNTEAFF. CDR3 coding DNA: TGTGCCAGCAGTGATCTCCCTAACACTGAAGCTTTCTTT.

The sample holds many counts of this clonotype. V usage is TRBV2 and J usage is TRBJ2-2, with D uncertain. V was shortened by 7 bases and J by 4 bases, with 10 bases between the two germline ends. This CDR3 is built from 13 residues. Germline CDR1 SNHLY, CDR2 FYNNEI. The CDR3 here is CASKLEITGELFF. CDR3 DNA: TGTGCCAGCAAGTTAGAGATCACCGGGGAGCTGTTTTTT.

This clonotype appeared a few times. The chain joins TRBV7-9 to TRBJ2-3, with no clear D. The CDR3 contains 12 residues. Trimming took off 2 bases at V and 4 bases at J, with 4 bases between the two ends. The germline CDR1 and CDR2 sequences are SEHNR and FQNEAQ (reference sequence). The CDR3 DNA reads as TGTGCCAGCAGCTTAAAGCCAGATACGCAGTATTTT. It encodes CASSLKPDTQYF.

The chain recombines TRBV5-1 with TRBJ1-3, with 9 nucleotides matching TRBD1. In germline, CDR1 is SGHRS, CDR2 YFSETQ. The CDR3 is 15 amino acids. The V and J ends lost 4 bases and 4 bases, in that order; junction bases with no gene match: 6. CDR3 loop: CASSSTGGDGNTIYF. CDR3 nucleotides: TGCGCCAGCAGCAGCACAGGGGGCGACGGAAACACCATATATTTT.

This clonotype has only a few counts. J is TRBJ2-7 and V is TRBV5-1, with 7 bases aligning to TRBD2. Germline assignment: CDR1 SGHRS and CDR2 YFSETQ. V lost 0 bases to trimming and J lost 0 bases; unmatched junction nucleotides: 3. The CDR3 extends over 15 amino acids. The CDR3 DNA follows: TGCGCCAGCAGCTTGGAGGGCGGGGGCTCCTACGAGCAGTACTTC. Amino acid sequence: CASSLEGGGSYEQYF.

This chain links TRBV27 with TRBJ1-5, with 7 bases aligning to TRBD1. The V segment lost 5 bases and the J segment 6 bases; nucleotides outside the gene matches: 4. The germline CDR1 and CDR2 sequences are MNHEY and SMNVEV (reference sequence). CDR3 size: 13 residues. DNA of the CDR3: TGTGCCAGCAGTCAGTGGACAGGTCAGCCCCAGCATTTT. This codes for CASSQWTGQPQHF.

A few counts support this clonotype. This rearrangement joins TRBV27 to TRBJ2-3, with 14 bases aligning to TRBD2. Unmatched junction bases numbered 13, after V lost 5 bases and J lost 3 bases. Germline assignment: CDR1 MNHEY and CDR2 SMNVEV (reference sequence). The CDR3 has 19 amino acids. The CDR3 DNA reads TGTGCCAGCAGTCCTTCAGGGACTAGCGGGGGCCCTGAGACAGATACGCAGTATTTT. Encoded protein: CASSPSGTSGGPETDTQYF.

Only a few counts were recorded for this clonotype. The chain employs TRBV7-2 and TRBJ2-3; D unresolved. Per the germline V gene, CDR1 is SGHTA and CDR2 is FQGNSA. The CDR3 runs 16 residues. V dropped 5 bases and J dropped 0 bases, with 15 bases sitting between them. The CDR3 DNA reads as TGTGCCAGCAGCGTAGATGTCCCTTCTAGCACAGATACGCAGTATTTT. This translates into CASSVDVPSSTDTQYF. The whole variable domain, filled in from reference TRBV7-2 and TRBJ2-3, reads GAGVSQSPSNKVTEKGKDVELRCDPISGHTALYWYRQSLGQGLEFLIYFQGNSAPDKSGLPSDRFSAERTGGSVSTLTIQRTQQEDSAVYLCASSVDVPSSTDTQYFGPGTRLTVL.

A few counts support this clonotype. V usage is TRBV29-1 and J usage is TRBJ2-2, with D uncertain. The V end lost 7 bases, the J end lost 6 bases, and 6 bases lay between the germline ends. Per the germline V gene, CDR1 is SQVTM and CDR2 is ANQGSEA. The CDR3 is 10 residues long. Here the CDR3 DNA reads TGCAGCGCGCGCGCCGGGGAGCTGTTTTTT. It specifies CSARAGELFF.

The chain joins TRBV28 to TRBJ1-5; D not certain. The germline gives CDR1 MDHEN, CDR2 SYDVKM. V was shortened by 5 bases and J by 7 bases, with 6 bases between the two germline ends. The CDR3 is 11 residues long. In nucleotides, the CDR3 is TGTGCCAGCAGTCACCGCCAGCCCCAGCATTTT. This sequence encodes CASSHRQPQHF.

The rearrangement joins TRBV7-9 to TRBJ2-3; D is uncertain. The length of the CDR3 is 14 residues. Germline assignment: CDR1 SEHNR and CDR2 FQNEAQ (reference sequence). Trimming shortened V by 1 base and J by 2 bases, and 7 bases separated the two germline ends. The chain's CDR3 is CASSLGLDTDTQYF. CDR3 DNA sequence: TGTGCCAGCAGCTTAGGCCTAGACACAGATACGCAGTATTTT.

This sequence joins TRBV7-2 and TRBJ2-7; 16 nucleotides match TRBD2. Germline CDR1 SGHTA, CDR2 FQGNSA. Germline trimming cut 4 bases from V and 7 bases from J; bases unmatched to any gene: 13. The CDR3 has 18 amino acids. The CDR3 reads CASSSLGTSGREKSEQYF. The CDR3 DNA reads TGTGCCAGCAGCTCGCTCGGGACTAGCGGGAGGGAGAAGTCGGAGCAGTACTTC.

This chain uses TRBV30 with TRBJ2-7; D is uncertain. With 0 bases removed from V and 0 bases from J, the gap between germline ends came to 12 bases. CDR1 is GTSNPN, CDR2 SVGIG, per germline (reference sequence). The CDR3 extends over 15 amino acids. In nucleotides, the CDR3 is TGTGCCTGGAGTGTACTTGGGGTGAGCTCCTACGAGCAGTACTTC. It is translated as CAWSVLGVSSYEQYF. Combining the CDR3 with reference TRBV30 and TRBJ2-7 gives the whole variable domain SQTIHQWPATLVQPVGSPLSLECTVEGTSNPNLYWYRQAAGRGLQLLFYSVGIGQISSEVPQNLSASRPQDRQFILSSKKLLLSDSGFYLCAWSVLGVSSYEQYFGPGTRLTVT.

The sample holds many counts of this clonotype. The rearrangement uses TRBV28 and TRBJ2-7; 15 bases agree with TRBD2. CDR1 MDHEN and CDR2 SYDVKM come from the germline V gene. The trim removed 4 bases at V and 3 bases at J, leaving 10 bases unmatched. The CDR3 is 18 amino acids. Here the CDR3 DNA reads TGTGCCAGCAGTTCATCCGGACTAGCGGGAGGGCCGTTCTACGAGCAGTACTTC. Protein sequence: CASSSSGLAGGPFYEQYF.

This chain joins TRBV7-9 and TRBJ2-4; D gene unclear. Trimming removed 4 bases from V and 2 bases from J, with 3 bases in between. The CDR3 sequence is 12 residues long. The germline V gene has CDR1 SEHNR and CDR2 FQNEAQ (reference sequence). CDR3 sequence reads: CASSSTKNIQYF. The CDR3 DNA follows: TGTGCCAGCAGCTCCACCAAAAACATTCAGTACTTC.